Below, 22 T cell receptor beta chains from the same sample are listed, as sequenced in a study of OX40 agonist ivuxolimab in advanced cancers. The library was produced with the immunoSEQ multiplex PCR assay. Sourced from immuneACCESS, this table was stored by TCRdb with only in-frame sequences that have V and J called. A share of the clones is absent; for the studies checked, an unresolved V gene accounts for under half, and the remainder has no known explanation. The sample table holds tens of thousands of clones, of which approximately 82% were seen once. Jointly, the top ten make up roughly a quarter of the sample. Sequencing used CD4+ or CD8+ T cells sorted from blood, obtained in a trial of the OX40 agonist ivuxolimab. The receptors stem from an adult with an advanced solid tumor such as melanoma, head and neck, liver or kidney cancer.

This clone is a singleton in its sample. The V and J genes are TRBV14 and TRBJ1-1; D unclear. The CDR3 spans 11 residues. The V gene lost 3 bases and the J gene lost 5 bases, with 4 bases spanning the gap. Germline lookup yields CDR1 SGHDN and CDR2 FVKESK. Here the CDR3 reads CASSHGTEAFF. CDR3 sequence (DNA): TGTGCCAGCAGCCATGGTACTGAAGCTTTCTTT.

The J gene is TRBJ2-1, the V gene TRBV7-3; weak D call: TRBD2 (6 bases). With 5 bases removed from V and 6 bases from J, the gap between germline ends came to 14 bases. The V gene's germline CDR1 is SGHTA and CDR2 FQGTGA. The CDR3 loop spans 14 amino acids. The CDR3 sequence: CASSPLPGSNEQFF. The CDR3 DNA sequence: TGTGCCAGCAGCCCCCTACCCGGGAGCAATGAGCAGTTCTTC.

This chain connects TRBV28 to TRBJ2-3; no reliable D call. Trimming pared 4 bases from V and 6 bases from J, leaving 2 bases between. The germline CDR1 and CDR2 sequences are MDHEN and SYDVKM. The CDR3 consists of 10 residues. Here the CDR3 reads CASSYDTQYF. CDR3 nucleotides: TGTGCCAGCAGTTACGATACGCAGTATTTT.

This clone was counted once. The genes are TRBV21-1 and TRBJ2-7; TRBD2, the table's D call, was not compared with the DNA. TRBV21-1 is given as a pseudogene. CDR3 length: 21 amino acids. CDR3 bases: TGTGCCAGCAGAATAACAGGGAGGGGCCGACTAGCGGGGGGTTTCCTCTACGAGCAGTACTTC. It encodes CASRITGRGRLAGGFLYEQYF.

The rearrangement uses TRBV6-1 and TRBJ1-5, with a tentative D call TRBD1 (6 bases). Trimming cost V 4 bases and J 7 bases, with 14 bases left between them. The V gene's germline CDR1 is MNHNS and CDR2 SASEGT. This CDR3 spans 14 amino acids. The CDR3 bases are TGTGCCAGCAGTGCAAAGGGGGTCGGGCAGCCCCAGCATTTT. This encodes CASSAKGVGQPQHF.

This clone was seen only once. The chain couples TRBV9 to TRBJ1-3; 7 positions match TRBD1. With 0 bases clipped from V and 4 bases from J, the junction kept 10 bases outside the gene matches. Germline V lookup: CDR1 SGDLS, CDR2 YYNGEE. The CDR3 spans 17 residues. The CDR3 reads CASSVVRRGLGGNTIYF. The DNA of the CDR3 is TGTGCCAGCAGCGTAGTGCGGAGGGGGCTGGGAGGAAACACCATATATTTT.

The chain is built from TRBV7-8 and TRBJ1-1; D remains ambiguous. Germline CDR1 reads SGHVS; CDR2 reads FQNEAQ. Trimming shortened V by 3 bases and J by 7 bases, and 9 bases separated the two germline ends. The CDR3 has 12 residues. In nucleotides, the CDR3 is TGTGCCAGCAGCTTCCGACCGAATGAAGCTTTCTTT. Amino acid sequence: CASSFRPNEAFF.

The rearrangement links TRBV4-3 to TRBJ1-5, with unresolved D. Germline values: CDR1 LGHNA, CDR2 YSLEER. The V end lost 0 bases, the J end lost 0 bases, and 12 bases lay between the germline ends. The CDR3 totals 17 residues. Here the CDR3 DNA reads TGCGCCAGCAGCCAAGAGTTAGCATTGAATAGCAATCAGCCCCAGCATTTT. Translated: CASSQELALNSNQPQHF.

The V call is TRBV27, the J call TRBJ1-3; the D is unclear. The CDR3 loop spans 13 amino acids. Germline CDR1 and CDR2: MNHEY and SMNVEV (reference sequence). The V and J ends lost 8 bases and 4 bases respectively, with 12 bases between them. CDR3 loop: CASSGKAGNTIYF. CDR3 sequence (DNA): TGTGCCAGCTCGGGTAAGGCAGGAAACACCATATATTTT.

For the CDR3, the DNA is TGTGCCAGCTCACGCACACCGACCGGGACAGGGGGAGAGACCCAGTACTTC. Translating gives CASSRTPTGTGGETQYF. The gene calls are TRBV18 and TRBJ2-5; 11 bases fit TRBD1. Germline V gene lookup returns CDR1 KGHSH and CDR2 LQKENI. The CDR3 contains 17 residues. V trimming: 4 bases; J trimming: 4 bases; junction bases outside the gene matches: 11.

This clone was observed once. This chain joins TRBV28 and TRBJ2-5, with 7 positions matching TRBD2. Germline V gives CDR1 MDHEN, CDR2 SYDVKM. V was pared by 1 base and J by 0 bases, with 2 bases of the junction left unmatched. This CDR3 is built from 15 residues. CDR3: CASSLYGGYQETQYF. CDR3 in DNA: TGTGCCAGCAGTTTATACGGGGGGTACCAAGAGACCCAGTACTTC. Together with reference TRBV28 and TRBJ2-5, the CDR3 gives the full variable domain: DVKVTQSSRYLVKRTGEKVFLECVQDMDHENMFWYRQDPGLGLRLIYFSYDVKMKEKGDIPEGYSVSREKKERFSLILESASTNQTSMYLCASSLYGGYQETQYFGPGTRLLVL.

This chain links TRBV7-9 with TRBJ2-1; D is ambiguous. V shed 1 base and J shed 8 bases, with 3 bases lying between them. The CDR3 contains 11 residues. CDR1 SEHNR and CDR2 FQNEAQ come from the germline V gene (reference sequence). The CDR3 region has the DNA TGTGCCAGCAGCTTAGTCGATGAGCAGTTCTTC. Residues: CASSLVDEQFF.

The chain employs TRBV19 and TRBJ2-2; D ambiguous. The CDR3 has 14 amino acids. From germline, CDR1 is LNHDA and CDR2 SQIVND (reference sequence). V lost 1 base and J 6 bases, leaving 9 bases between the germline ends. CDR3: CASSIAAPPGELFF. The CDR3 DNA reads as TGTGCCAGTAGTATAGCCGCCCCTCCCGGGGAGCTGTTTTTT.

The chain employs TRBV2 and TRBJ1-2, with D possibly TRBD1 on 5 matching bases. Deletions cut 8 bases from V and 4 bases from J, with 17 bases between. The CDR3 runs to 14 residues. The germline V gene encodes CDR1 SNHLY and CDR2 FYNNEI. CDR3 DNA sequence: TGTGCCAGCCTGTTCGACGGGGGTAGCTATGGCTACACCTTC. Amino acids: CASLFDGGSYGYTF.

The chain carries TRBV21-1 and TRBJ2-3. TRBV21-1 is a documented pseudogene. The CDR3 is 11 amino acids. CDR3 protein: CASSGGDTQYF. The CDR3 DNA follows: TGTGCCAGCAGCGGTGGGGATACGCAGTATTTT.

The J gene is TRBJ1-2, the V gene TRBV7-9; 8 bases line up with TRBD1. CDR1 and CDR2 from the germline V gene are SEHNR and FQNEAQ (reference sequence). V shed 0 bases, J shed 7 bases, and the junction held 7 bases outside the gene matches. CDR3 length: 15 amino acids. For the CDR3, the DNA is TGTGCCAGCAGCTTAGCGGGCAGGGGGCTCCGTGGCTACACCTTC. It yields the protein CASSLAGRGLRGYTF.

The chain links TRBV7-3 to TRBJ2-1; 13 bases agree with TRBD2. After removal of 3 bases from V and 7 bases from J, the junction contained 6 bases not matched to a gene. Germline CDR1 SGHTA, CDR2 FQGTGA. This CDR3 has 16 residues. The CDR3 coding sequence is TGTGCCAGCAGCTTCTCGACTAGCGGGAGGAATAATGAGCAGTTCTTC. Translation gives CASSFSTSGRNNEQFF.

The chain is built from TRBV6-1 and TRBJ1-5; D is unclear. The germline gives CDR1 MNHNS, CDR2 SASEGT. The CDR3 is 14 residues long. V was shortened by 3 bases and J by 0 bases, with 6 bases between the two germline ends. CDR3 bases: TGTGCCAGCAGTGAGGACGTTAGCAATCAGCCCCAGCATTTT. Translated, it gives CASSEDVSNQPQHF.

This rearrangement joins TRBV6-1 to TRBJ2-7; 7 nucleotides match TRBD2. The CDR3 contains 14 residues. J gave up 3 bases and V 3 bases, and 5 bases lay outside the gene matches. In germline, CDR1 is MNHNS, CDR2 SASEGT. The CDR3 nucleotides read TGTGCCAGCAGTGACCAGGGAGGGCTCTACGAGCAGTACTTC. Amino acid sequence: CASSDQGGLYEQYF.

The chain recombines TRBV7-7 with TRBJ2-7; D unresolved. V lost 5 bases and J lost 3, with 11 bases in between. This CDR3 spans 13 amino acids. In germline, CDR1 is SSHAT, CDR2 FNYEAQ (reference sequence). This CDR3 is CASSVGQGYEQYF. CDR3 sequence (DNA): TGTGCCAGCAGCGTCGGCCAAGGCTACGAGCAGTACTTC.

V is TRBV9 and J is TRBJ2-1, with D tentatively TRBD1 (6 bases). Looked up from germline, CDR1 is SGDLS and CDR2 is YYNGEE. Trimming removed 0 bases at V and 8 bases at J, with 21 bases between. The CDR3 length is 17 residues. The CDR3, as DNA: TGTGCCAGCAGCGTAGGGCCCTCAACGGCTCCAGGGGATGAGCAGTTCTTC. Translated, it gives CASSVGPSTAPGDEQFF. The full variable domain, rest sourced from reference TRBV9 and TRBJ2-1, is DSGVTQTPKHLITATGQRVTLRCSPRSGDLSVYWYQQSLDQGLQFLIQYYNGEERAKGNILERFSAQQFPDLHSELNLSSLELGDSALYFCASSVGPSTAPGDEQFFGPGTRLTVL.

This clone was detected a few times. The CDR3 nucleotides read TGTGCCAGCAGCCAACGACTAGTCCGGGGGTACGCAGATACGCAGTATTTT. Translated: CASSQRLVRGYADTQYF. The V gene is TRBV7-2, the J gene TRBJ2-3; D might be TRBD2 (6 bases). From germline, CDR1 is SGHTA and CDR2 FQGNSA. Trimming left V 5 bases short and J 4 bases short, with 22 bases between. The CDR3 is 17 amino acids.